This T cell receptor (beta chain) appears in the sequencing data of a study of T cells after yellow fever vaccination. This clonotype was counted at least ten times. The V gene's germline CDR1 is SGDLS and CDR2 YYNGEE. The V and J ends lost 4 bases and 8 bases, in that order; junction bases with no gene match: 21. The CDR3 spans 19 residues. TCRdb reprocessed the 5' RACE reads via MiXCR and lists one record per CDR3 protein. The top ten clones hold roughly 23% of a sample with about 32,000 distinct CDR3 sequences, around 6.7% of them seen once. The gene calls are TRBV9 and TRBJ1-4; 9 nucleotides match TRBD1. This receptor was taken from a young man who received the YFV17D yellow fever vaccine. This sample comprised PBMCs, either bulk or a sorted T-cell subset (CD4+, CD8+, memory, or dextramer-sorted; not recorded which), obtained on the day of the first yellow fever vaccination. CDR3 sequence: CASSSGTGNVGGGPEKLFF. CDR3 nucleotides: TGTGCCAGCAGCTCCGGGACAGGGAATGTCGGGGGGGGACCGGAAAAACTGTTTTTT.